The clone carrying this TCR beta chain was observed at least ten times. The junction shows a germline mismatch at one end, possibly a read error. The entry originates in a study of Graves' ophthalmopathy and Graves' hyperthyroidism. Investigators amplified TCR beta CDR3 regions from RNA transcripts. HTBI primers were employed in first-round RT-PCR, then a second-round multiplex PCR followed. TCRdb analysed the multiplex PCR reads with MiXCR anew, one entry per CDR3 protein. Among under 350,000 distinct CDR3 sequences listed, 15% to 20% were seen once. Patients were excluded if they had other autoimmune diseases or uncontrolled infections, and likewise if pregnancy or lactation applied. The sequence was obtained from an adult man with Graves' ophthalmopathy. Sequenced material: peripheral blood.

The CDR3 region is CASSFGEAQYF. The CDR3 region has the DNA TGTGCCAGCAGCTTTGGAGAGGCCCAGTACTTC. The chain couples TRBV7-8 to TRBJ2-5; no clear D. The CDR3 contains 11 residues. Germline CDR1 reads SGHVS; CDR2 reads FQNEAQ.